The T cell receptor beta chain described here comes from a study of blood T cells in healthy people across ages. About this clonotype itself: Its antigen is unidentified.

Sample-barcoded 5' priming and a J-beta primer mix drove a second PCR of roughly 7 to 11 cycles. A single record per CDR3 protein comes from TCRdb applying MiXCR to the 5' RACE reads. This sample yields about 1.7 million distinct CDR3 sequences, of which roughly 30% are seen a single time; less than 9.5% belongs to the top ten. CDR1 MNHEY and CDR2 SVGAGI come from the germline V gene. V was trimmed by 6 bases and J by 11 bases, leaving 28 bases between them. The CDR3 has 16 residues. Broader study findings: Naive T cell percentage by flow cytometry tracked strongly with beta diversity.

The sample comprised blood. The receptor was isolated from a woman aged 25-40 years in good health. The chain is built from TRBV6-5 and TRBJ2-5; D perhaps matches TRBD1 (5 bases). CDR3 in amino acids: CASSRIPRVLNNEQYF. The CDR3 coding sequence is TGTGCCAGCAGCCGGATCCCCAGGGTGTTGAACAATGAGCAGTACTTC.